These T cell receptor beta chains were read from a single sample in a study of shared clonotypes between healthy human individuals. Repertoires were generated with immunoSEQ multiplex PCR, while TCRdb's copy carries only in-frame clones and drops some. The sample has roughly 2 million clones, 85% to 95% seen once; the top ten hold under 0.15%. What was sequenced was naive CD4+ T cells sorted from blood. Receptors originate from a man aged 18-30 years in good health. Each CDR3 is given with its conserved first and last residue. Each record gives: CDR3 length, J gene, V gene, CDR3 protein.

13	TRBJ2-1	TRBV25-1	CASSEIGRNEQFF
13	TRBJ2-2	TRBV6-7	CASNLPDTGELFF
15	TRBJ2-7	TRBV9	CASSSDSRSWNEQYF
13	TRBJ2-1	TRBV10-3	CATGTSSYNEQFF
16	TRBJ2-5	TRBV5-1	CASSLAGTGVGETQYF
15	TRBJ1-5	TRBV19	CASSNQGTVGQPQHF
15	TRBJ2-5	TRBV5-4	CASSLEGGATETQYF
14	TRBJ1-1	TRBV5-1	CASTPDSPNTEAFF
14	TRBJ1-2	TRBV25-1	CASSGDRLGESYTF
17	TRBJ1-2	TRBV9	CASSARGPGKANYGYTF
14	TRBJ2-7	TRBV10-1	CASSESGRDYEQYF
13	TRBJ2-3	TRBV5-8	CASSFGTSDTQYF
12	TRBJ2-3	TRBV5-1	CASSSSADTQYF
15	TRBJ1-2	TRBV27	CASSRGDRGTGGYTF
15	TRBJ2-3	TRBV5-1	CASTYGQGGTDTQYF
14	TRBJ2-7	TRBV6-6	CASRLAGESYEQYF
13	TRBJ2-1	TRBV10-3	CAISPRQDNEQFF
12	TRBJ2-5	TRBV7-2	CASSRGGETQYF
16	TRBJ2-5	TRBV5-1	CASSLGPAGGQETQYF
15	TRBJ2-5	TRBV6-6	CASSTPSGRPETQYF
14	TRBJ1-1	TRBV6-6	CASTLGTSNTEAFF
13	TRBJ2-3	TRBV7-9	CASSLVGSDTQYF
15	TRBJ1-5	TRBV9	CASSVGVLGNQPQHF
14	TRBJ1-1	TRBV25-1	CASSDPLMNTEAFF
14	TRBJ2-1	TRBV27	CASISGPNPNEQFF
15	TRBJ2-3	TRBV6-5	CASSFYSGGTDTQYF
15	TRBJ2-1	TRBV25-1	CASSRPGLASLEQFF
18	TRBJ2-7	TRBV5-1	CASSYSSSRAGVPYEQYF
15	TRBJ2-5	TRBV18	CASSPPLAGVETQYF
15	TRBJ2-5	TRBV11-3	CASSLDGSRGETQYF
12	TRBJ2-3	TRBV6-1	CASNRQPDTQYF